This T cell receptor beta chain derives from a study of blood T cell repertoires in COVID-19. This table comes from immunoSEQ multiplex PCR, and its TCRdb copy is limited to in-frame clones, with some not included. The table shows about 200,000 clones, with about 84% occurring only once. The CDR3 extends over 14 amino acids. The germline V gene encodes CDR1 LNHDA and CDR2 SQIVND (reference sequence). Trimming removed 1 base from V and 4 bases from J, with 10 bases in between. This chain uses TRBV19 with TRBJ2-5, with a weak D call TRBD2 (6 bases). Sequences were obtained from peripheral blood. This receptor was taken from a woman older than 75 with acute or convalescent COVID-19. In DNA form, the CDR3 reads TGTGCCAGTAGTATAGGACTAGTCGGAGAGACCCAGTACTTC. Amino acids: CASSIGLVGETQYF.